The rows below give T cell receptor beta chains drawn from one sample of a study of cytomegalovirus exposure and HLA in healthy donors. This table comes from immunoSEQ multiplex PCR, and its TCRdb copy is limited to in-frame clones, with some not included. The sample consists of some 60,000 clones, around 85% of them appearing once. Sequences were obtained from PBMCs. Receptor source: a man in his forties or fifties in good health and CMV-seronegative. CDR3s include the opening cysteine and the closing phenylalanine or tryptophan. D genes are given only for firm matches. Clone size is given for some rows only: seen once, a few or many times, or a class if the clone is expanded.

length: 12; V: TRBV6-5; D: -; size: -; J: TRBJ1-2; DNA: TGTGCCAGCCGAACAGGGATCTATGGCTACACCTTC; CDR3: CASRTGIYGYTF
length: 14; V: TRBV10-3; D: -; size: -; J: TRBJ1-2; DNA: TGTGCCATCAGTGGAGTGGGCAGTAACTATGGCTACACCTTC; CDR3: CAISGVGSNYGYTF
length: 16; V: TRBV6-5; D: TRBD1; size: -; J: TRBJ1-5; DNA: TGTGCCAGCAGTTCAGCCGGGACAGCATTCAATCAGCCCCAGCATTTT; CDR3: CASSSAGTAFNQPQHF
length: 14; V: TRBV29-1; D: TRBD1; size: -; J: TRBJ2-1; DNA: TGCAGCGTGGCCGGGACAGCCTCCTACAATGAGCAGTTCTTC; CDR3: CSVAGTASYNEQFF
length: 15; V: TRBV7-9; D: TRBD2; size: -; J: TRBJ2-1; DNA: TGTGCCAGCAGCTTATCTAGCGGGGCCTACAATGAGCAGTTCTTC; CDR3: CASSLSSGAYNEQFF
length: 14; V: TRBV5-1; D: -; size: -; J: TRBJ2-3; DNA: TGCGCCAGCAGCTTGGAAGGGCGGGATGGTACGCAGTATTTT; CDR3: CASSLEGRDGTQYF
length: 15; V: TRBV5-4; D: TRBD1; size: -; J: TRBJ2-7; DNA: TGTGCCAGCAGCCAGGACAGGGAGATACCCTACGAGCAGTACTTC; CDR3: CASSQDREIPYEQYF
length: 14; V: TRBV2; D: -; size: -; J: TRBJ1-2; DNA: TGTGCCAGCAGTGAAGCAGGAGTCAACTATGGCTACACCTTC; CDR3: CASSEAGVNYGYTF
length: 14; V: TRBV6-5; D: -; size: once; J: TRBJ1-5; DNA: TGTGCCAGCAGGGAGGGACGTAACAATCAGCCCCAGCATTTT; CDR3: CASREGRNNQPQHF
length: 18; V: TRBV27; D: TRBD2; size: -; J: TRBJ2-5; DNA: TGTGCCAGCAGCCGCCGACTAGCGGGGACCGCATCGAGGGAGACCCAGTACTTC; CDR3: CASSRRLAGTASRETQYF
length: 15; V: TRBV27; D: -; size: -; J: TRBJ1-4; DNA: TGTGCCAGCAGTTCCGGGGCAGGGGTGAATGAAAAACTGTTTTTT; CDR3: CASSSGAGVNEKLFF
length: 13; V: TRBV4-3; D: -; size: -; J: TRBJ2-2; DNA: TGCGCCAGCAGCCAAGGACAGTCCGGGGAGCTGTTTTTT; CDR3: CASSQGQSGELFF
length: 15; V: TRBV28; D: TRBD1; size: -; J: TRBJ1-5; DNA: TGTGCCAGCAGGGTCCGGGACAGAAACAATCAGCCCCAGCATTTT; CDR3: CASRVRDRNNQPQHF
length: 15; V: TRBV27; D: TRBD2; size: -; J: TRBJ2-3; DNA: TGTGCCAGCAGGCCGGGTAGCGGGGACACAGATACGCAGTATTTT; CDR3: CASRPGSGDTDTQYF
length: 16; V: TRBV5-4; D: TRBD1; size: once; J: TRBJ2-3; DNA: TGTGCCAGCAGCTTGAAATTGGGACAGGGCTTAGATACGCAGTATTTT; CDR3: CASSLKLGQGLDTQYF
length: 14; V: TRBV9; D: -; size: -; J: TRBJ1-1; DNA: TGTGCCAGCAGCCCAGAGGGGGTGGGTACGGCAGCTTTCTTT; CDR3: CASSPEGVGTAAFF
length: 15; V: TRBV7-2; D: -; size: -; J: TRBJ1-2; DNA: TGTGCCAGCAGCTTTACGGGGGGAGGGAACTATGGCTACACCTTC; CDR3: CASSFTGGGNYGYTF
length: 13; V: TRBV11-3; D: -; size: -; J: TRBJ2-1; DNA: TGTGCCAGCAGCTTGAGGGCCTACAATGAGCAGTTCTTC; CDR3: CASSLRAYNEQFF
length: 18; V: TRBV27; D: TRBD1; size: -; J: TRBJ1-2; DNA: TGTGCCAGCAGTTTTGGATCGTCGACAGGGGGGTCCCTCTATGGCTACACCTTC; CDR3: CASSFGSSTGGSLYGYTF
length: 14; V: TRBV5-1; D: TRBD2; size: -; J: TRBJ2-5; DNA: TGCGCCAGCAGCCCAGGGACTACCCAAGAGACCCAGTACTTC; CDR3: CASSPGTTQETQYF
length: 17; V: TRBV13; D: -; size: -; J: TRBJ1-1; DNA: TGTGCCAGCAGCCCCACTGGGGAGGGGCGGGGTTGGACTGAAGCTTTCTTT; CDR3: CASSPTGEGRGWTEAFF